This TCR beta chain comes out of a study of identical twins (dated by TCRdb to about 2016). The study in broad terms: To test whether fetal clonotypes persist, the study used deep sequencing on TCR alpha and beta repertoires from monozygotic twins, unrelated adults of various ages, and cord blood. To rule out contamination, the twin experiments were replicated at different times with different library preparation protocols.

For this clonotype: Which antigen it targets is not known. No clone much larger than this one lies a single base away; base qualities are absent.

The paper's findings and limits, for the study overall: Conclusions relied on cross-sectional statistical analysis, since the same donors could not be followed over many years. Abundant cord blood beta clonotypes carried fewer insertions; young adult naive repertoires showed a weaker similar trend, while memory repertoires showed none. Compared with coincidental sharing between unrelated individuals, out-of-frame TCR alpha sequences shared between twins had an excess of sequences with low generation probability. Out-of-frame TCR alpha sharing in monozygotic twins was systematically underestimated by recombination models, whereas sharing between unrelated individuals was in agreement with the recombination models. In beta out-of-frame sequences, excess twin sharing was weaker, because having fewer shared sequences lowered the signal-to-noise ratio. Invariant T cells such as MAIT and iNKT could partly confound zero-insertion analyses, although diverse VJ usage argued against such confounding for most clonotypes.

Only healthy Caucasian donors were included. Three pairs of female monozygotic twins, all aged roughly 18 to 29 years, were included in the twin cohort. Peripheral blood mononuclear cells were used as the source from which RNA for TCR libraries was isolated. Library generation was performed with 5' RACE. Sequenced using an Illumina HiSeq 2000. A universal primer binding site was introduced by template switching, and a unique molecular identifier was present in the final cDNA, enabling accurate counting of TCR cDNA molecules. Specific primers in the conserved constant-segment region were used to synthesize first-strand cDNA for the TCR alpha and beta chains. To control for contamination, every cDNA library was double barcoded, receiving both a SMART-Mk sample barcode and Illumina barcodes. TruSeq adapter sequences and Illumina sample barcodes were added in two successive PCR steps. Sequencing of the TCR alpha and beta cDNA libraries was done on the Illumina HiSeq platform using custom primers. In the source study's methods: MiGEC processed the raw reads to extract unique molecular identifiers, while MiXCR was used to determine the CDR3 positions. For each individual, recombination models were inferred using an EM algorithm with the repgenHMM and IGoR tools. The analysis of shared clonotypes was done with the tcR package in R, with sharing normalized by the product of cloneset sizes. To study raw recombination free of thymic and clonal selection effects, out-of-frame nonproductive sequences were analyzed. TCRdb reprocessing: public reads trimmed at Q25 with fastp, clones called with MiXCR, in-frame beta chains kept. Each CDR3 protein gets just one entry, which takes the most common genes and DNA from the rows behind it. The V and J calls were not made by the authors but by TCRdb's processing. Within this sample are hundreds of thousands of distinct CDR3 sequences, with approximately 22% of them counted one time only. Together, the top ten hold about 4.3% of the sample.

This sample was shared with a second study, whose subject was T cells expressing NK-cell markers. Per the second study: In sorted CD3+CD56+NKG2C+, CD3+CD56+NKG2C- and CD3+CD56-NKG2C+ T-cell subsets from several donors, TCR beta-chain repertoires were profiled. Among the eight sequenced donors, seven were HCMV-seropositive and one was HCMV-seronegative. To restrict sorting to alphabetaTCR-expressing T cells, an anti-gammadeltaTCR antibody was added in several experiments. In six donors, the dominant CD3+CD56+NKG2C+ clonotypes ranked among the top 10 CD8+ clonotypes, making up about 1.0-8% of CD8+ T cells. Those dominant clonotypes were again the most abundant among CD3+CD56-NKG2C+ cells in four donors, at roughly 25-65%. It remained unclear whether the expanded NKG2C-expressing T cell clones were specific for HCMV antigens. The study sequenced eight donors, all healthy volunteers chosen at random: three men and five women. HCMV-specific IgG was detected in serum with a commercial ELISA kit to determine HCMV serostatus. Bulk peripheral blood T-cell repertoires were additionally sequenced from unsorted PBMC for several donors. MIGEC was used to demultiplex reads and group the reads by UMI, and MiTCR was used to assemble and quantify clonotypes. To exclude erroneous sequences, only TCR cDNA sequences supported by at least two reads were retained. The tcR package was used for downstream repertoire analysis, with clonotypes matched between fractions based on CDR3 nucleotide sequence plus V segment. VDJmatch was used to annotate antigen specificity against VDJdb, with one amino acid substitution in CDR3 permitted.

The sequenced sample was PBMCs. This sequence was found in a woman between 18 and 29 years old in good health.

The CDR3 amino acid sequence is: CATSRGMRAVAVAFF. The base sequence is TGTGCCACCAGCAGAGGGATGAGGGCAGTTGCTGTAGCTTTCTTT. In this chain, TRBV15 is recombined with TRBJ1-1; the D gene cannot be resolved reliably. Including cysteine and phenylalanine, the CDR3 has 15 amino acids. Of all the DNA, just the CDR3 is kept, 45 bases in frame from base 1. CDR1 and CDR2 are drawn from the germline V gene (reference sequence): LNHNV, YYDKDF. Trimming at the junction amounts to 1 base on V and 10 bases on J, and the germline ends lie 19 bases apart.